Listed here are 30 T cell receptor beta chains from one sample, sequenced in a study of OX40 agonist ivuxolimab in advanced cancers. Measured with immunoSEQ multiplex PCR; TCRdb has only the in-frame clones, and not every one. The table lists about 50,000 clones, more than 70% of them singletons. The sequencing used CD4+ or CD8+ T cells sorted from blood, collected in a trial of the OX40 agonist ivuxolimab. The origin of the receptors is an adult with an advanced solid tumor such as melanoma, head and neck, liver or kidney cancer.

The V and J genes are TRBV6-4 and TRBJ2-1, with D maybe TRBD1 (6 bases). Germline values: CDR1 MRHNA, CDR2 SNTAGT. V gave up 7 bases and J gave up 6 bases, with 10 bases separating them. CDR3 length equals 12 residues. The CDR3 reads CASKADSNEQFF. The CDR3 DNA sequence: TGTGCCAGCAAGGCGGACAGCAATGAGCAGTTCTTC.

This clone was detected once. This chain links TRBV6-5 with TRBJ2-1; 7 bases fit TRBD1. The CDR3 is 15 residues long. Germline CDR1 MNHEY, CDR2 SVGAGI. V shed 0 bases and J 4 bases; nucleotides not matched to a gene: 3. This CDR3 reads CASSYSRDRYNEQFF. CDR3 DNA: TGTGCCAGCAGTTACTCGAGGGACAGATACAATGAGCAGTTCTTC.

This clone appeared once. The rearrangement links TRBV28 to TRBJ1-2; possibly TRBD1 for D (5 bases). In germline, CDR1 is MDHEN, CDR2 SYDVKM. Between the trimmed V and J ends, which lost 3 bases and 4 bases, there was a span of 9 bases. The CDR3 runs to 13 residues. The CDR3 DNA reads TGTGCCAGCAGTTTTGCCAGGGCCTATGGCTACACCTTC. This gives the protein CASSFARAYGYTF.

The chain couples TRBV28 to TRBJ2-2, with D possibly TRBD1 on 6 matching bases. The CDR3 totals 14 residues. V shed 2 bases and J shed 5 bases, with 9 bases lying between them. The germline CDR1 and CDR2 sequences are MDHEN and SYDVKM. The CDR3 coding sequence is TGTGCCAGCAGTTTAACAGGGAGTACCGGGGAGCTGTTTTTT. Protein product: CASSLTGSTGELFF.

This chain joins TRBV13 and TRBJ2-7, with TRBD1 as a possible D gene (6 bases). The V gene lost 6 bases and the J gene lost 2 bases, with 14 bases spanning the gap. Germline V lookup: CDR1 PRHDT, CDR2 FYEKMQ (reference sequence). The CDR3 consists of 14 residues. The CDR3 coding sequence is TGTGCCAGCAGGCAGTGGGACATTGCCTACGAGCAGTACTTC. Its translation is CASRQWDIAYEQYF.

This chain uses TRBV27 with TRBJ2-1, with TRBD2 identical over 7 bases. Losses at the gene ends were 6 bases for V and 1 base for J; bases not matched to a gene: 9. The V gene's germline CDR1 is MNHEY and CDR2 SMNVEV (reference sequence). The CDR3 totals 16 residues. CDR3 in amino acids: CASSRPLAESYNEQFF. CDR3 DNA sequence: TGTGCCAGCAGCCGACCTCTAGCGGAGTCCTACAATGAGCAGTTCTTC.

The CDR3 bases are TGCGCCAGCAGCCGCCGGGACTTCGATAGCACAGATACGCAGTATTTT. Translation gives CASSRRDFDSTDTQYF. The chain couples TRBV5-1 to TRBJ2-3, with D perhaps matching TRBD2 (6 bases). Trimming took 4 bases from V and 0 from J, leaving 15 bases between them. The CDR3 covers 16 residues. CDR1 SGHRS and CDR2 YFSETQ come from the germline V gene.

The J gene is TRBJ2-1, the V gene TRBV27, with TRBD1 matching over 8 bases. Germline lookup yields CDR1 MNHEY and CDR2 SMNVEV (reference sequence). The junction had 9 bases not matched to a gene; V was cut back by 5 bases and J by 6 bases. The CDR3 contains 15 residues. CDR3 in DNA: TGTGCCAGCAGTCCACCCCTCGGACAGGGCAATGAGCAGTTCTTC. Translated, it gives CASSPPLGQGNEQFF.

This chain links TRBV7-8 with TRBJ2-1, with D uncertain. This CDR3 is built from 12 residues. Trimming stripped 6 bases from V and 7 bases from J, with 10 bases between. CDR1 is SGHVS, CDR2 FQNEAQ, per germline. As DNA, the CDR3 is TGTGCCAGCAGTAGTCCGGCGAATGAGCAGTTCTTC. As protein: CASSSPANEQFF.

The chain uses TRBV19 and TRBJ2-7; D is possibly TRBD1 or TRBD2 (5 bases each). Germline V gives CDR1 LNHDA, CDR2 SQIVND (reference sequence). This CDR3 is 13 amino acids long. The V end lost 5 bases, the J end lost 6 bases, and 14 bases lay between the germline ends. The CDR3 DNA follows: TGTGCCAGTAGTGCCCCGGGGCCATCCGAGCAGTACTTC. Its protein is CASSAPGPSEQYF. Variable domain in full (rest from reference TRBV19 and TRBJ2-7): DGGITQSPKYLFRKEGQNVTLSCEQNLNHDAMYWYRQDPGQGLRLIYYSQIVNDFQKGDIAEGYSVSREKKESFPLTVTSAQKNPTAFYLCASSAPGPSEQYFGPGTRLTVT.

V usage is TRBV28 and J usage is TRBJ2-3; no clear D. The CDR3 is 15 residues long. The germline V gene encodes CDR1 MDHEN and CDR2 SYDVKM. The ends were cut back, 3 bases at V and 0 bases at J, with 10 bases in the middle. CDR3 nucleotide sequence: TGTGCCAGCAGTTTGGTCGAATCTAGCACAGATACGCAGTATTTT. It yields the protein CASSLVESSTDTQYF.

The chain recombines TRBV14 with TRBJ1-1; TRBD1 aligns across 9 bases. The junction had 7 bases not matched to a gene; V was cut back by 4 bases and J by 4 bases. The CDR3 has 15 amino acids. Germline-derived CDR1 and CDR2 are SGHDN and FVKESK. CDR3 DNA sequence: TGTGCCAGCAGCCTAACAGGGGGCAGGCTCACTGAAGCTTTCTTT. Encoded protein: CASSLTGGRLTEAFF.

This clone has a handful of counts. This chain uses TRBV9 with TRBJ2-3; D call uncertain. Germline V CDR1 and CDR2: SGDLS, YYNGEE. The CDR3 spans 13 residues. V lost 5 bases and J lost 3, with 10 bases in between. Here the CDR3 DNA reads TGTGCCAGCAGTGCCCCTTGGACAGATACGCAGTATTTT. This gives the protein CASSAPWTDTQYF. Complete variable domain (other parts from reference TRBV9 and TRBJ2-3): DSGVTQTPKHLITATGQRVTLRCSPRSGDLSVYWYQQSLDQGLQFLIQYYNGEERAKGNILERFSAQQFPDLHSELNLSSLELGDSALYFCASSAPWTDTQYFGPGTRLTVL.

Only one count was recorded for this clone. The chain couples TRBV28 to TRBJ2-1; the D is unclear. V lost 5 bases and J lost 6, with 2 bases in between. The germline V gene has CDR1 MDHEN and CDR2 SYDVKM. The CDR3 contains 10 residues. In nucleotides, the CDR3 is TGTGCCAGCAGTGCCAATGAGCAGTTCTTC. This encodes CASSANEQFF. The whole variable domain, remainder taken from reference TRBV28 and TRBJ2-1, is DVKVTQSSRYLVKRTGEKVFLECVQDMDHENMFWYRQDPGLGLRLIYFSYDVKMKEKGDIPEGYSVSREKKERFSLILESASTNQTSMYLCASSANEQFFGPGTRLTVL.

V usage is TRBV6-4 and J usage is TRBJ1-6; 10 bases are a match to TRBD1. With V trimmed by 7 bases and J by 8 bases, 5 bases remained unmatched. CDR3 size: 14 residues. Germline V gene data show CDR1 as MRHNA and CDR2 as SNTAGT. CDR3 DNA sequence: TGTGCCAGCAAGTCCGGACAGGGGGATTCACCCCTCCACTTT. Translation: CASKSGQGDSPLHF.

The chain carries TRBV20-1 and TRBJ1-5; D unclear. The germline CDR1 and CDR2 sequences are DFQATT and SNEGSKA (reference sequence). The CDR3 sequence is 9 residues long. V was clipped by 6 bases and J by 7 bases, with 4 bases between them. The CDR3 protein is CSAHQPQHF. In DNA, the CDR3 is TGCAGTGCCCACCAGCCCCAGCATTTT.

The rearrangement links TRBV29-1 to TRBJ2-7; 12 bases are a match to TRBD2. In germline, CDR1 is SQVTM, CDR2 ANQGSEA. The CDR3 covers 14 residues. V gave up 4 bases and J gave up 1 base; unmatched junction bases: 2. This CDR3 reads CSVVLAGGSYEQYF. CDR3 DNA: TGCAGCGTTGTACTAGCGGGAGGTTCCTACGAGCAGTACTTC.

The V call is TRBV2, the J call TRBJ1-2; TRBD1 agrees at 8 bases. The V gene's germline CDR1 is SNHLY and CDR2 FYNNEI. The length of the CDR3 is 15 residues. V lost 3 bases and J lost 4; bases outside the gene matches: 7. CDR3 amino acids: CASSEDRDEGYGYTF. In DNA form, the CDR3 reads TGTGCCAGCAGTGAGGACAGGGATGAGGGCTATGGCTACACCTTC.

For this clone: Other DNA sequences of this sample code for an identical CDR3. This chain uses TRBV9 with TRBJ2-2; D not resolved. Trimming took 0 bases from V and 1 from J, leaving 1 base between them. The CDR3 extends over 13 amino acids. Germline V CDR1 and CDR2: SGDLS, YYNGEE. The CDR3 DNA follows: TGTGCCAGCAGCGTAGGGAACACCGGGGAGCTGTTTTTT. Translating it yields CASSVGNTGELFF.

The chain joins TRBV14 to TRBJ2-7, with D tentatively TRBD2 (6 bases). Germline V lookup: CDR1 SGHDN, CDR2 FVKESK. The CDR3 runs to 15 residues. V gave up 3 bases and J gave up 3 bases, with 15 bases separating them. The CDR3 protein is CASSHLTSPLYEQYF. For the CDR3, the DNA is TGTGCCAGCAGCCATCTAACTAGCCCACTCTACGAGCAGTACTTC.

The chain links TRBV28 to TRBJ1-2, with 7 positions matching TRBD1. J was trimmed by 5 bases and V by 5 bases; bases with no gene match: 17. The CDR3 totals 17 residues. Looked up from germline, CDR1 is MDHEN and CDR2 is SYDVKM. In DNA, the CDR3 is TGTGCCAGCAGTACGCGGGACAGTCCTCTTGGGGGGTATGGCTACACCTTC. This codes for CASSTRDSPLGGYGYTF.

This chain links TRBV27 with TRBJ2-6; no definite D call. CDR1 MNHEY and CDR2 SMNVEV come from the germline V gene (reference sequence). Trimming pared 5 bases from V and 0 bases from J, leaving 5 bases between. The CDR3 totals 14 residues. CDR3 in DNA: TGTGCCAGCAGTATTAGCTCTGGGGCCAACGTCCTGACTTTC. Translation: CASSISSGANVLTF.

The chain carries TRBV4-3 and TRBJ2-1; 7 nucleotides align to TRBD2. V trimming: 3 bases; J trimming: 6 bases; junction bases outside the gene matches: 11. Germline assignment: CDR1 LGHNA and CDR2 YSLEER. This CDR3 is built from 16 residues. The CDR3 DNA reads TGCGCCAGCAGCCAGGGACTACTAGTTTTGGCCAATGAGCAGTTCTTC. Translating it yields CASSQGLLVLANEQFF.

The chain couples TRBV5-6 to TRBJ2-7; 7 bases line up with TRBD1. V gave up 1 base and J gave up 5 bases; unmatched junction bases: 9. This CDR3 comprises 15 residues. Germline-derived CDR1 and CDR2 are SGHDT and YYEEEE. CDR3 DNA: TGTGCCAGCAGCTTGTCTCTCCAGGGGGACAACGAGCAGTACTTC. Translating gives CASSLSLQGDNEQYF.

This chain's CDR3 is CASSHRGNERGYTF. The CDR3 coding sequence is TGTGCCAGCAGCCACAGAGGCAATGAGCGTGGCTACACCTTC. V and J are TRBV9 and TRBJ1-2; D unresolved. CDR1 and CDR2 from the germline V gene are SGDLS and YYNGEE. The CDR3 sequence is 14 residues long. With 4 bases removed from V and 7 bases from J, the gap between germline ends came to 17 bases.

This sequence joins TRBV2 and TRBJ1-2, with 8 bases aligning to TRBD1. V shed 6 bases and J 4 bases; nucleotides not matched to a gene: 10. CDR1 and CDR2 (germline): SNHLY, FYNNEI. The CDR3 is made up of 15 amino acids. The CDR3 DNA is TGTGCCAGCAGGGACAGGGCTCTCTGGGGCTATGGCTACACCTTC. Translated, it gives CASRDRALWGYGYTF. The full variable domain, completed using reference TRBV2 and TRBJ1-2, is EPEVTQTPSHQVTQMGQEVILRCVPISNHLYFYWYRQILGQKVEFLVSFYNNEISEKSEIFDDQFSVERPDGSNFTLKIRSTKLEDSAMYFCASRDRALWGYGYTFGSGTRLTVV.

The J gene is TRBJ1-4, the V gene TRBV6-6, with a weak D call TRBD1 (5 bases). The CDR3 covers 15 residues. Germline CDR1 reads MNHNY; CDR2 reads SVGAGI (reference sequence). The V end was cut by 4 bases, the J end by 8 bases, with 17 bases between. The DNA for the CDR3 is TGTGCCAGCAGTTCCTCATTCGGGGCTAGGGAAAAACTGTTTTTT. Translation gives CASSSSFGAREKLFF.

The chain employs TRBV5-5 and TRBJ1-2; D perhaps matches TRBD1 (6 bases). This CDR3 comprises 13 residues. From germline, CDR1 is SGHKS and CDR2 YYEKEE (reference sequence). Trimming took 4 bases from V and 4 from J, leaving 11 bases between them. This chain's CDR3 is CASSAGELYGYTF. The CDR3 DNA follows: TGTGCCAGCAGCGCAGGGGAGCTCTATGGCTACACCTTC.

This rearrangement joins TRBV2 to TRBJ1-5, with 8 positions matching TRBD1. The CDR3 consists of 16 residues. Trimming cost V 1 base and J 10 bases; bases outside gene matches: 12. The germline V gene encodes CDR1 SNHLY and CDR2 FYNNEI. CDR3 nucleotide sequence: TGTGCCAGCAGTGAAGTATATGAGGACAGGGTGGACCCCCAGCATTTT. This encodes CASSEVYEDRVDPQHF.

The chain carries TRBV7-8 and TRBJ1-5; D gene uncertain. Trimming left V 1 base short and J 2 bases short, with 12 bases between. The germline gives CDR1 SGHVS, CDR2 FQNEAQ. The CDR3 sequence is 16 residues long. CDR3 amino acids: CASSLVGLEGNQPQHF. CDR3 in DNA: TGTGCCAGCAGCTTAGTAGGGTTAGAAGGCAATCAGCCCCAGCATTTT.